A selection of T cell receptor beta chains follows, all from one sample in a study of cytomegalovirus exposure and HLA in healthy donors. The table came from immunoSEQ multiplex PCR; TCRdb's copy has only in-frame clones and leaves some out. The sample gives some 120,000 clones, 75% to 85% of which show up once; less than 2% is in the top ten. Sequencing was carried out using PBMCs. Receptors were obtained from a man aged 35-49 years in good health and CMV-seronegative. CDR3s include the opening cysteine and the closing phenylalanine or tryptophan. A D gene is named only where the DNA matches it firmly. Clone size is stated in some rows and not others, as once, few, many or a class when expanded.

abundance	d_gene	v_gene	j_gene	CDR3nt	CDR3aa
NA	NA	TRBV18	TRBJ1-1	TGTGCCAGCTCCCCTCGAGGGAACACTGAAGCTTTCTTT	CASSPRGNTEAFF
NA	TRBD2	TRBV29-1	TRBJ2-7	TGCAGCGTACGACTAGCGGGAGGGCCCATCGGCTACGAGCAGTACTTC	CSVRLAGGPIGYEQYF
NA	NA	TRBV7-2	TRBJ1-1	TGTGCCAGCAGCCCGGGTCGTCACGGCACTGAAGCTTTCTTT	CASSPGRHGTEAFF
NA	NA	TRBV11-1	TRBJ2-6	TGTGCCAGCAGCCCTCAGATCTCTGGGGCCAACGTCCTGACTTTC	CASSPQISGANVLTF
NA	NA	TRBV29-1	TRBJ1-2	TGCAGCGTTGACTCTGCGAATATCTATGGCTACACCTTC	CSVDSANIYGYTF
NA	NA	TRBV6-1	TRBJ1-5	TGTGCCGGGGCCCTCGGTTCGGGCAATCAGCCCCAGCATTTT	CAGALGSGNQPQHF
NA	TRBD2	TRBV10-2	TRBJ2-5	TGCGCCACCTCCAGTAGCGGGGCCGGGGAGACCCAGTACTTC	CATSSSGAGETQYF
NA	TRBD1	TRBV6-5	TRBJ1-1	TGTGCCAGCAGTTACACGGGACAGTCGTACACTGAAGCTTTCTTT	CASSYTGQSYTEAFF
NA	NA	TRBV10-3	TRBJ1-6	TGTGCCATCAGTGAGGGCAGGAGGAATTCACCCCTCCACTTT	CAISEGRRNSPLHF
NA	TRBD2	TRBV4-3	TRBJ2-7	TGCGCCAGCAGCCAAGAGGCGAGGGGGACTAGCGGGATCCCCTACGAGCAGTACTTC	CASSQEARGTSGIPYEQYF
once	NA	TRBV18	TRBJ1-3	TGTGCCAGCTCACCTCCGGCGGCGGACACCATATATTTT	CASSPPAADTIYF
NA	TRBD1	TRBV7-9	TRBJ2-1	TGTGCCAGCAGCCCTCAGGGGGTAGGTGAGCAGTTCTTC	CASSPQGVGEQFF
NA	NA	TRBV6-1	TRBJ2-3	TGTGCCAGCAGTGAATTCAGACAGTCAGATACGCAGTATTTT	CASSEFRQSDTQYF
NA	TRBD2	TRBV5-6	TRBJ2-1	TGTGCCAGCAGCTTGACTCCGGGGGTAGCGGGTGAGCAGTTCTTC	CASSLTPGVAGEQFF
NA	NA	TRBV27	TRBJ1-5	TGTGCCAGCAGGACGACAGCCCTCAATCAGCCCCAGCATTTT	CASRTTALNQPQHF
few	TRBD2	TRBV29-1	TRBJ2-1	TGCAGCGGAACCCCTAGCGGGAGTCGAAATGAGCAGTTCTTC	CSGTPSGSRNEQFF
NA	TRBD1	TRBV6-1	TRBJ2-3	TGTGCCAGGGGGACCGGGACAGCAGGAGATACGCAGTATTTT	CARGTGTAGDTQYF
NA	TRBD1	TRBV7-2	TRBJ2-2	TGTGCCAGCAGCTTTGGGGGACAGGGGGCCGGGGAGCTGTTTTTT	CASSFGGQGAGELFF
NA	NA	TRBV5-1	TRBJ2-1	TGCGCCAGCAGCTTTTTATCAGATGAGCAGTTCTTC	CASSFLSDEQFF
NA	NA	TRBV7-9	TRBJ2-2	TGTGCCAGCAGGGACCCTAGGGACACGAGCACCGGGGAGCTGTTTTTT	CASRDPRDTSTGELFF
NA	NA	TRBV9	TRBJ2-1	TGTGCCAGCAGAAAAGGGGGAAGCTCCTACAATGAGCAGTTCTTC	CASRKGGSSYNEQFF
NA	NA	TRBV7-9	TRBJ1-1	TGTGCCAGCAGCCAGGGCCCGGACACTGAAGCTTTCTTT	CASSQGPDTEAFF
NA	NA	TRBV27	TRBJ2-2	TGTGCCAGCAGTTTACTCCCAAACAGGGCCGGGGAGCTGTTTTTT	CASSLLPNRAGELFF
NA	TRBD1	TRBV5-6	TRBJ2-5	TGTGCCAGCGGCGGAACAGGGGGCAGCGAGACCCAGTACTTC	CASGGTGGSETQYF
NA	TRBD1	TRBV28	TRBJ1-2	TGTGCCAGCACCCGAACGGGACAGGGGGGGTATGGCTACACCTTC	CASTRTGQGGYGYTF
few	TRBD2	TRBV15	TRBJ2-3	TGTGCCACCAGCGGAGGACTAGCGGGAGTCACAGATACGCAGTATTTT	CATSGGLAGVTDTQYF
few	TRBD1	TRBV5-4	TRBJ1-5	TGTGCCAGCAGCCCGGGACAGGGGGACAATCAGCCCCAGCATTTT	CASSPGQGDNQPQHF
few	NA	TRBV7-9	TRBJ1-2	TGTGCCAGCAGCCGCGGTGATGGCTACACCTTC	CASSRGDGYTF
once	NA	TRBV5-6	TRBJ1-6	TGTGCCAGCACCCCGGGAGGGCCCAGCGTCTTAAATTCACCCCTCCACTTT	CASTPGGPSVLNSPLHF
NA	TRBD1	TRBV6-4	TRBJ2-1	TGTGCCAGCAGTGCCGAGGGGGCGGGTGAGCAGTTCTTC	CASSAEGAGEQFF
NA	NA	TRBV30	TRBJ2-2	TGTGCCTGGAGTGTAATGGCGGGCGGGGAGCTGTTTTTT	CAWSVMAGGELFF